This TCR beta chain appears in the sequencing data of a study of blood T cell repertoires in COVID-19. Study overall: COVID-19 samples from acute and convalescent phases originated in the United States, Italy and Spain. Nucleic acid was either cDNA or gDNA, and it came from T cells, B-cell-depleted T cells, or PBMCs.

The V end lost 4 bases, the J end lost 5 bases, and 15 bases lay between the germline ends. CDR1 and CDR2 (germline): MNHEY, SMNVEV (reference sequence). The CDR3 runs to 14 residues. Under the authors' procedure: Amplification with reference gene primers provided the estimates of nucleated cell counts. Measured with immunoSEQ multiplex PCR; TCRdb has only the in-frame clones, and not every one. That table furnishes V, J and clone size, whereas the DNA furnished D and trimming. This sample has hundreds of thousands of clones; 89% occur once, and the top ten carry 0.75% to 0.9%. Seattle cases were enrolled at active infection and followed longitudinally.

The chain recombines TRBV27 with TRBJ2-7, with D maybe TRBD1 (6 bases). The sample consisted of peripheral blood. The receptor comes from a man younger than 30 with COVID-19, enrolled during active disease. In nucleotides, the CDR3 is TGTGCCAGCAGTTCCCGACAGGACGGCAACGAGCAGTACTTC. Translated: CASSSRQDGNEQYF.